The 24 T cell receptor beta chains in this list originate from one sample, sequenced in a study of blood T cell repertoires in COVID-19 (dated by TCRdb to the early 2020s). Receptor libraries were prepared by the immunoSEQ multiplex PCR assay. Drawn from immuneACCESS, this table holds only the in-frame rearrangements with V and J called that TCRdb kept. Clones are partly lost; checked studies trace under half to an unresolved V gene and leave the rest unexplained. Counted in this sample were under 250,000 clones; approximately 86% of them appeared once. The biggest ten clones account for around 5.5% of the sample. Sequenced input: peripheral blood. All receptors derive from a human donor in a cohort sampled during active COVID-19.

As to this clone: Just one base apart from a much larger clone, this may be a read error. The J gene is TRBJ2-7, the V gene TRBV6-6; 7 bases align to TRBD1. CDR1 is MNHNY and CDR2 is SVGAGI in the germline V gene (reference sequence). V was pared by 4 bases and J by 6 bases, with 3 bases of the junction left unmatched. The CDR3 totals 12 residues. The CDR3 here is CASSLGGGEQYF. The CDR3 DNA follows: TGTGCCAGCAGTTTAGGGGGCGGCGAGCAGTACTTC.

This chain connects TRBV7-9 to TRBJ1-4; possible D gene TRBD1, 5 bases. This CDR3 region has 15 residues. Trimming left V 5 bases short and J 0 bases short, with 10 bases between. The V gene's germline CDR1 is SEHNR and CDR2 FQNEAQ (reference sequence). This chain's CDR3 is CASSITGSTNEKLFF. CDR3 nucleotides: TGTGCCAGCAGCATTACAGGTTCAACTAATGAAAAACTGTTTTTT.

J is TRBJ2-3 and V is TRBV24-1; 9 bases are shared with TRBD1. Per the germline V gene, CDR1 is KGHDR and CDR2 is SFDVKD. The CDR3 spans 17 residues. The V and J ends lost 5 bases and 4 bases, in that order; junction bases with no gene match: 12. This chain's CDR3 is CATSAASGTGSADTQYF. In DNA, the CDR3 is TGTGCCACCAGTGCCGCGAGCGGGACAGGGAGTGCAGATACGCAGTATTTT.

J is TRBJ1-5 and V is TRBV3-1 (or the pseudogene TRBV3-2), with D hard to call. The V end was cut by 1 base, the J end by 6 bases, with 10 bases between. Germline CDR1 reads LGHDT; CDR2 reads YNNKEL (reference sequence). This CDR3 spans 14 amino acids. This chain's CDR3 is CASSQGSGSQPQHF. DNA of the CDR3: TGTGCCAGCAGCCAAGGCAGTGGGAGTCAGCCCCAGCATTTT.

The chain has TRBV5-4 and TRBJ1-2; D perhaps matches TRBD1 (6 bases). CDR1 and CDR2 (germline): SGHNT, YYREEE (reference sequence). This CDR3 region has 16 residues. Trimming took off 4 bases at V and 2 bases at J, with 18 bases between the two ends. CDR3 sequence reads: CASSGFRDTTNYGYTF. The CDR3 DNA follows: TGTGCCAGCAGCGGATTCCGGGACACCACAAACTATGGCTACACCTTC.

This clone occurred a few times. The chain has TRBV4-2 and TRBJ2-5; D is possibly TRBD1 (7 bases). The V end lost 4 bases, the J end lost 5 bases, and 17 bases lay between the germline ends. From germline, CDR1 is LGHNA and CDR2 YNFKEQ. CDR3 size: 15 residues. The CDR3 region is CASSPQGGIGETQYF. The CDR3 DNA reads TGTGCCAGCAGCCCCCAGGGGGGTATCGGTGAGACCCAGTACTTC.

The gene calls are TRBV11-2 and TRBJ2-6; the D gene is possibly TRBD2 (5 bases). This CDR3 region has 15 residues. Trimming stripped 4 bases from V and 2 bases from J, with 9 bases between. Germline assignment: CDR1 SGHAT and CDR2 FQNNGV. The CDR3 loop is CASSSVATGANVLTF. The CDR3 nucleotides are TGTGCCAGCAGCTCAGTAGCGACTGGGGCCAACGTCCTGACTTTC.

The chain uses TRBV14 and TRBJ1-2, with 12 bases fitting TRBD1. J was trimmed by 2 bases and V by 4 bases; bases with no gene match: 2. The CDR3 is made up of 15 amino acids. Germline V gives CDR1 SGHDN, CDR2 FVKESK. The CDR3 region has the DNA TGTGCCAGCAGCCCCGGGACAGGGGGCAACTATGGCTACACCTTC. Amino acids: CASSPGTGGNYGYTF. The complete variable domain, with remaining parts taken from reference TRBV14 and TRBJ1-2, reads EAGVTQFPSHSVIEKGQTVTLRCDPISGHDNLYWYRRVMGKEIKFLLHFVKESKQDESGMPNNRFLAERTGGTYSTLKVQPAELEDSGVYFCASSPGTGGNYGYTFGSGTRLTVV.

The gene calls are TRBV10-3 and TRBJ2-3; TRBD2 matches 10 bases. The CDR3 is 16 residues long. The V gene's germline CDR1 is ENHRY and CDR2 SYGVKD. J lost 2 bases, V lost 0 bases, and 2 bases had no gene match. The CDR3 is CAISESTSGITDTQYF. Here the CDR3 DNA reads TGTGCCATCAGTGAGTCTACTAGCGGGATCACAGATACGCAGTATTTT.

This sequence joins TRBV3-1 (or the pseudogene TRBV3-2) and TRBJ2-7; 10 bases fit TRBD2. The CDR3 runs to 14 residues. V lost 2 bases and J lost 6; bases outside the gene matches: 4. Germline lookup yields CDR1 LGHDT and CDR2 YNNKEL (reference sequence). The chain's CDR3 is CASSQQRGGFEQYF. CDR3 bases: TGTGCCAGCAGCCAACAGCGGGGGGGTTTCGAGCAGTACTTC.

This chain joins TRBV19 and TRBJ1-1; D is unclear. Germline V gene data show CDR1 as LNHDA and CDR2 as SQIVND (reference sequence). This CDR3 contains 14 residues. V was cut by 3 bases and J by 1 base, with 9 bases left in between. Here the CDR3 reads CASSIPGTNTEAFF. In nucleotides, the CDR3 is TGTGCCAGTAGTATTCCAGGAACGAACACTGAAGCTTTCTTT.

This clone was observed once. This chain uses TRBV7-3 with TRBJ2-1, with 7 bases aligning to TRBD2. This CDR3 comprises 16 residues. Unmatched junction bases numbered 12, after V lost 5 bases and J lost 5 bases. Germline V gives CDR1 SGHTA, CDR2 FQGTGA. In nucleotides, the CDR3 is TGTGCCAGCAGCAAATCAGCGGGGAGATCTCACAATGAGCAGTTCTTC. It specifies CASSKSAGRSHNEQFF.

V and J are TRBV21-1 and TRBJ2-7; no DNA check was done on the table's D call, TRBD2. TRBV21-1 is designated a pseudogene. This CDR3 has 16 amino acids. CDR3 in amino acids: CASSKNPLPKADEQYF. As DNA, the CDR3 is TGTGCCAGCAGCAAAAACCCTTTACCTAAGGCGGATGAGCAGTACTTC.

There are a few counts of this clone. This rearrangement joins TRBV4-2 to TRBJ2-7; 8 nucleotides match TRBD2. This CDR3 spans 15 amino acids. Looked up from germline, CDR1 is LGHNA and CDR2 is YNFKEQ. V lost 3 bases to trimming and J lost 3 bases; unmatched junction nucleotides: 7. The CDR3 region is CASSHLSGGDYEQYF. As DNA, the CDR3 is TGTGCCAGCAGCCATTTAAGCGGGGGTGACTACGAGCAGTACTTC.

CDR3 nucleotide sequence: TGTGCCAGCAGTGAATGGGGCCGGGGGACAGGGAGGGCCAATCAGCCCCAGCATTTT. Translation gives CASSEWGRGTGRANQPQHF. This chain joins TRBV2 and TRBJ1-5, with 9 bases matching TRBD1. Germline CDR1 reads SNHLY; CDR2 reads FYNNEI. This CDR3 is 19 amino acids long. The V segment lost 2 bases and the J segment 3 bases; nucleotides outside the gene matches: 14.

The sample holds one count of this clone. The chain is built from TRBV9 and TRBJ1-3; D uncertain. CDR1 is SGDLS, CDR2 YYNGEE, per germline. This CDR3 spans 15 amino acids. The V gene lost 3 bases and the J gene lost 4 bases, with 14 bases spanning the gap. The CDR3 sequence is CASSEAEQLGNTIYF. The CDR3 DNA is TGTGCCAGCAGCGAGGCCGAACAGCTGGGAAACACCATATATTTT. Filled out from reference TRBV9 and TRBJ1-3, the complete variable domain reads DSGVTQTPKHLITATGQRVTLRCSPRSGDLSVYWYQQSLDQGLQFLIQYYNGEERAKGNILERFSAQQFPDLHSELNLSSLELGDSALYFCASSEAEQLGNTIYFGEGSWLTVV.

The chain is built from TRBV9 and TRBJ2-5, with TRBD1 matching 9 bases. Losses at the gene ends were 2 bases for V and 5 bases for J; bases not matched to a gene: 7. This CDR3 region has 15 residues. Per the germline V gene, CDR1 is SGDLS and CDR2 is YYNGEE. The CDR3 loop is CASSVAQGAGETQYF. CDR3 DNA sequence: TGTGCCAGCAGCGTTGCACAGGGGGCGGGGGAGACCCAGTACTTC.

The chain uses TRBV9 and TRBJ2-7, with 13 bases matching TRBD2. Trimming at V came to 4 bases and at J to 7 bases, leaving 11 bases not matched to a gene. Germline values: CDR1 SGDLS, CDR2 YYNGEE. The CDR3 has 16 amino acids. The CDR3 DNA follows: TGTGCCAGCAGCCCAGCTGGGACTAGCGGGACCCGGGAGCAGTACTTC. It encodes CASSPAGTSGTREQYF. Combining the CDR3 with reference TRBV9 and TRBJ2-7 gives the whole variable domain DSGVTQTPKHLITATGQRVTLRCSPRSGDLSVYWYQQSLDQGLQFLIQYYNGEERAKGNILERFSAQQFPDLHSELNLSSLELGDSALYFCASSPAGTSGTREQYFGPGTRLTVT.

The V call is TRBV9, the J call TRBJ1-3; TRBD1 might be the D (5 bases). V was cut by 3 bases and J by 4 bases, with 17 bases left in between. This CDR3 is 16 amino acids long. Germline V CDR1 and CDR2: SGDLS, YYNGEE. The CDR3 loop reads CASSAKQIGGGNTIYF. Here the CDR3 DNA reads TGTGCCAGCAGCGCCAAACAGATCGGGGGAGGAAACACCATATATTTT.

The V call is TRBV5-1, the J call TRBJ2-1; D is perhaps TRBD2 (6 bases). The CDR3 length is 14 residues. Germline V gene lookup returns CDR1 SGHRS and CDR2 YFSETQ. Trimming cost V 0 bases and J 2 bases, with 6 bases left between them. CDR3 bases: TGCGCCAGCAGCTTGGAGCGGGCCTACAATGAGCAGTTCTTC. Its protein is CASSLERAYNEQFF.

This chain connects TRBV6-5 to TRBJ1-6; D possibly corresponds to TRBD1 (5 bases). This CDR3 contains 15 residues. CDR1 and CDR2 from the germline V gene are MNHEY and SVGAGI. With 8 bases removed from V and 7 bases from J, the gap between germline ends came to 18 bases. CDR3 residues: CASSLRWGENSPLHF. In nucleotides, the CDR3 is TGTGCCAGCTCCCTAAGGTGGGGGGAAAATTCACCCCTCCACTTT.

V usage is TRBV2 and J usage is TRBJ1-5; D not certain. Germline V gene lookup returns CDR1 SNHLY and CDR2 FYNNEI. Trimming stripped 1 base from V and 3 bases from J, with 7 bases between. The CDR3 extends over 14 amino acids. CDR3 in amino acids: CASSEVQSNQPQHF. The CDR3 DNA reads as TGTGCCAGCAGTGAAGTCCAATCCAATCAGCCCCAGCATTTT.

V usage is TRBV3-1 (or the pseudogene TRBV3-2) and J usage is TRBJ2-5; 7 bases are a match to TRBD1. Germline V gives CDR1 LGHDT, CDR2 YNNKEL (reference sequence). J lost 5 bases, V lost 4 bases, and 4 bases had no gene match. The CDR3 extends over 13 amino acids. CDR3 DNA sequence: TGTGCCAGCAGCCCTGGGACAGTCGAGACCCAGTACTTC. Its translation is CASSPGTVETQYF.

The CDR3 DNA sequence: TGTGCCAGCAGCTCCCGGACTAGCGGGGGGTCAGATACGCAGTATTTT. This sequence encodes CASSSRTSGGSDTQYF. The chain combines TRBV7-9 with TRBJ2-3; 14 bases fit TRBD2. There are 16 residues in the CDR3. Losses at the gene ends were 4 bases for V and 4 bases for J; bases not matched to a gene: 4. Looked up from germline, CDR1 is SEHNR and CDR2 is FQNEAQ (reference sequence).